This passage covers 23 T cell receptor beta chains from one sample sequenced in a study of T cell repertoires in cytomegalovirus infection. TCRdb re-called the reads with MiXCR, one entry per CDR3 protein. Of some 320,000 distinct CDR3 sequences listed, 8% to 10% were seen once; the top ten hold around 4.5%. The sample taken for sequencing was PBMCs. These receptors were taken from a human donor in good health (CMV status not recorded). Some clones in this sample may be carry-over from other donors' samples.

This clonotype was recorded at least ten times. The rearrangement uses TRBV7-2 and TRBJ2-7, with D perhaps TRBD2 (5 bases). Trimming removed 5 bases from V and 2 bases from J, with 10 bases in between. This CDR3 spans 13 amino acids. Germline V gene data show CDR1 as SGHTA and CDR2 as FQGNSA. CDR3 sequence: CASSPRRTYEQYF. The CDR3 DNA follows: TGTGCCAGCAGCCCCAGGAGGACCTACGAGCAGTACTTC. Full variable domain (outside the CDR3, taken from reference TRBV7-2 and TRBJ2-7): GAGVSQSPSNKVTEKGKDVELRCDPISGHTALYWYRQSLGQGLEFLIYFQGNSAPDKSGLPSDRFSAERTGGSVSTLTIQRTQQEDSAVYLCASSPRRTYEQYFGPGTRLTVT.

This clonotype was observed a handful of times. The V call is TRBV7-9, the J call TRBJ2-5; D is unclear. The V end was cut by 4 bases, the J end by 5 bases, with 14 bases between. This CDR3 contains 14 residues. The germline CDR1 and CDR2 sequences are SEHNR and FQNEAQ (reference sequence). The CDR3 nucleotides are TGTGCCAGCAGCTGGGATATGGTATTGGAGACCCAGTACTTC. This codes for CASSWDMVLETQYF.

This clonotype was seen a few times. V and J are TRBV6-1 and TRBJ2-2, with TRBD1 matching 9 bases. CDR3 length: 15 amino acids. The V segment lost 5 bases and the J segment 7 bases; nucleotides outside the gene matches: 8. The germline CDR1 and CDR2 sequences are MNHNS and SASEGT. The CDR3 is CASSSRTGAGGELFF. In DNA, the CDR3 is TGTGCCAGCAGTTCGCGGACAGGGGCGGGCGGGGAGCTGTTTTTT.

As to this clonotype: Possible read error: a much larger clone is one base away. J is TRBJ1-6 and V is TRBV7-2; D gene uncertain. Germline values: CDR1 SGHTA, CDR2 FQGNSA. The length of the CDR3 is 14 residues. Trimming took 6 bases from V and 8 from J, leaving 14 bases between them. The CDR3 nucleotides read TGTGCCAGCAGTTTCGGACCGACATATTCACCCCTCCACTTT. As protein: CASSFGPTYSPLHF.

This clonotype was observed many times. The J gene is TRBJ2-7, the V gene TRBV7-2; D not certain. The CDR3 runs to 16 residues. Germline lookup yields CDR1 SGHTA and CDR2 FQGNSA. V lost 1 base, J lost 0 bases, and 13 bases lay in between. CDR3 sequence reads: CASSLVRSASSYEQYF. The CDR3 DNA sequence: TGTGCCAGCAGCTTAGTTCGGTCTGCTAGCTCCTACGAGCAGTACTTC.

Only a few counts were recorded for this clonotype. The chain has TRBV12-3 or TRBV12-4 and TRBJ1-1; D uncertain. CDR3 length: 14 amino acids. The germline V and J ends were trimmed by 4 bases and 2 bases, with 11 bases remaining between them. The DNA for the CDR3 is TGTGCCAGCAGTTCTCTGACACCAAACACTGAAGCTTTCTTT. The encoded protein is CASSSLTPNTEAFF.

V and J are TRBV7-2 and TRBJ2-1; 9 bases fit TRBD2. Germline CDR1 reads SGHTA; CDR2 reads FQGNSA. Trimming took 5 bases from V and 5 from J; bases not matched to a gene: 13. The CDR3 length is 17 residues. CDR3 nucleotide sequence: TGTGCCAGCAGCCCCCGAGCCCGGGCGGGGGGGAACAATGAGCAGTTCTTC. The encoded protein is CASSPRARAGGNNEQFF.

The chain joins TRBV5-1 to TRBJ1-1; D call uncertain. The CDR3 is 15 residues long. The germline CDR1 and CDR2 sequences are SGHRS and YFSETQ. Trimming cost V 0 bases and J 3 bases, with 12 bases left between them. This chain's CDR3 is CASSLVNPRDTEAFF. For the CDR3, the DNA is TGCGCCAGCAGCTTGGTAAACCCTCGGGACACTGAAGCTTTCTTT.

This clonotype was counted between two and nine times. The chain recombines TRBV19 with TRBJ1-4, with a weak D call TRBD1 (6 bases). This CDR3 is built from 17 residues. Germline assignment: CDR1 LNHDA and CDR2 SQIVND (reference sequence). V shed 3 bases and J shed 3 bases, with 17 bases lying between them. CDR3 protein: CASSITSRGLSNEKLFF. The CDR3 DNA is TGTGCCAGTAGTATCACGAGTCGGGGGCTATCTAATGAAAAACTGTTTTTT.

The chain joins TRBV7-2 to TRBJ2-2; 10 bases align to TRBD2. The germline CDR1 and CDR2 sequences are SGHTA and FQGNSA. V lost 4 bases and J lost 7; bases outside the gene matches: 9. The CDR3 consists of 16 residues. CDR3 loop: CASSSLAGVGGGELFF. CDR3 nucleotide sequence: TGTGCCAGCAGCTCTCTAGCGGGAGTCGGGGGCGGGGAGCTGTTTTTT.

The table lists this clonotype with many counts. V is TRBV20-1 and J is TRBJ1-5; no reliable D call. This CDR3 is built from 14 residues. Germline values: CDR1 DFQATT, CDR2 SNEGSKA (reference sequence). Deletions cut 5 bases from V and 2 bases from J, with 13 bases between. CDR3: CSASLSRGNQPQHF. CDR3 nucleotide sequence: TGCAGTGCTTCTCTCAGCCGCGGCAATCAGCCCCAGCATTTT.

CDR3 in amino acids: CASDRAGGGNEQFF. CDR3 bases: TGTGCCAGCGATAGGGCGGGAGGGGGTAATGAGCAGTTCTTC. This chain joins TRBV4-2 and TRBJ2-1; 9 bases align to TRBD2. The CDR3 spans 14 residues. Germline CDR1 is LGHNA and CDR2 is YNFKEQ. The V gene end was trimmed by 8 bases and the J gene end by 7 bases; junction bases not matched to a gene: 9.

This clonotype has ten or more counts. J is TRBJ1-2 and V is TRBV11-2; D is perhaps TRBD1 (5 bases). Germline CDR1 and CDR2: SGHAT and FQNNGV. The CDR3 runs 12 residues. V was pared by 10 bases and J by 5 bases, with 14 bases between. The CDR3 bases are TGTGCCACAACCGGGGCCCTATATGGCTACACCTTC. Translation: CATTGALYGYTF.

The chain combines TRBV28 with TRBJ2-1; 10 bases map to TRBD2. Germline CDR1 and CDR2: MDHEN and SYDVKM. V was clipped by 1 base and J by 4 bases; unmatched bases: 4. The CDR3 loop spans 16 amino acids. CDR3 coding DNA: TGTGCCAGCAGTTTATCTAGCGGGAGTGGGTACAATGAGCAGTTCTTC. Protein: CASSLSSGSGYNEQFF.

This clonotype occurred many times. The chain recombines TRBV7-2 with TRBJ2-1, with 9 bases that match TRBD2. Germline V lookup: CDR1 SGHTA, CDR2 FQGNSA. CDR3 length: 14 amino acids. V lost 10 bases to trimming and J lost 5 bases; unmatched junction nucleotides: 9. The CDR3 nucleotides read TGTGCCACCACAGCGGGAGGCCCGAACAATGAGCAGTTCTTC. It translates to CATTAGGPNNEQFF.

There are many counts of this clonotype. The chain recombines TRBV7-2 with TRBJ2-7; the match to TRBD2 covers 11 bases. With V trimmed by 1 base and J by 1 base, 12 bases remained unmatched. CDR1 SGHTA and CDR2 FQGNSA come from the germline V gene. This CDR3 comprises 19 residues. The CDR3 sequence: CASSLGVYSGGARSYEQYF. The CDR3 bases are TGTGCCAGCAGCTTAGGGGTATATAGCGGGGGGGCCAGGTCCTACGAGCAGTACTTC.

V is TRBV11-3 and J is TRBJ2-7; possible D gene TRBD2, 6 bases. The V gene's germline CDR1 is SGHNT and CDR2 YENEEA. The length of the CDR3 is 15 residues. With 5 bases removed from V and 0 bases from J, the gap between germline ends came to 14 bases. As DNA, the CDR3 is TGTGCCAGCAGCACCGGGGGACTTTCCTCCTACGAGCAGTACTTC. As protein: CASSTGGLSSYEQYF.

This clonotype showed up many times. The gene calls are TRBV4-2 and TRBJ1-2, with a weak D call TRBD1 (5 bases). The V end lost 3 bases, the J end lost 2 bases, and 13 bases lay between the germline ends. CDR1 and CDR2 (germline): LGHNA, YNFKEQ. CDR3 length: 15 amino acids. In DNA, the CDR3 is TGTGCCAGCAGCCATGGGGGTGGGGTGAACTATGGCTACACCTTC. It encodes CASSHGGGVNYGYTF.

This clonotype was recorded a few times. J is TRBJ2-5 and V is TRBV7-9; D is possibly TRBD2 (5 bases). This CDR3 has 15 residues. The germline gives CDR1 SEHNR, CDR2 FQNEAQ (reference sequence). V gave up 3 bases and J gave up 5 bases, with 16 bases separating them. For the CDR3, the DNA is TGTGCCAGCAGCTTGAGAGGGCCGGTGGGGGAGACCCAGTACTTC. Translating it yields CASSLRGPVGETQYF.

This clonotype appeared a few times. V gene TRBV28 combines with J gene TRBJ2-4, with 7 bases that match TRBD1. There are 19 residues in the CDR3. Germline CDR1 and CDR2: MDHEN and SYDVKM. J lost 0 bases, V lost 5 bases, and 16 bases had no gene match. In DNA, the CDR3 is TGTGCCAGCAGTGGGTTGGGACAGAGCTCCCAACTAGCCAAAAACATTCAGTACTTC. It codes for CASSGLGQSSQLAKNIQYF.

The CDR3: CASSWNTEWGEAFF. The CDR3 region has the DNA TGCGCCAGCAGCTGGAACACCGAATGGGGCGAAGCTTTCTTT. The V and J genes are TRBV5-1 and TRBJ1-1, with a tentative D call TRBD1 (5 bases). The CDR3 is 14 amino acids. The germline V gene has CDR1 SGHRS and CDR2 YFSETQ. The V and J ends lost 3 bases and 8 bases respectively, with 17 bases between them.

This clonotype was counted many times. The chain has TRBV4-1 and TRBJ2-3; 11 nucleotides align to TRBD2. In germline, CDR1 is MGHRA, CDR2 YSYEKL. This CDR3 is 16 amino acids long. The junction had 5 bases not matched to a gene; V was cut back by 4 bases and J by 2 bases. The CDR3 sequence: CASSLTSGGTTDTQYF. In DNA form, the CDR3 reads TGCGCCAGCAGCCTTACTAGCGGGGGTACCACAGATACGCAGTATTTT.

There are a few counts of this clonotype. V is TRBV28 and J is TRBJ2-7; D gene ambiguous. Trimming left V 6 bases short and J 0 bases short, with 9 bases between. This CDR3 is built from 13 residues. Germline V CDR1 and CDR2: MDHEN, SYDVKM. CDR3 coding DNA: TGTGCCAGCAGCAGACTTTTCTCCTACGAGCAGTACTTC. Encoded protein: CASSRLFSYEQYF.